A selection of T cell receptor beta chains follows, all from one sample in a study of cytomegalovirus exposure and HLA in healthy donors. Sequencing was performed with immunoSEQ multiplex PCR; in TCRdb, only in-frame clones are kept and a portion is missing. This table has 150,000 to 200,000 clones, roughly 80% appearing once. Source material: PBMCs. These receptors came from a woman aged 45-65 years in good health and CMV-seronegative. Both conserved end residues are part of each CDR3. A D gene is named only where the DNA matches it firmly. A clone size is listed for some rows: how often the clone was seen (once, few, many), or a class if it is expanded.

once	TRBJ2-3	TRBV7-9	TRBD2	CASSRTSGGWYF	TGTGCCAGCAGCCGTACTAGCGGGGGATGGTATTTT
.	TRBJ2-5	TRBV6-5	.	CASSVLLETEETQYF	TGTGCCAGCAGTGTCCTCTTGGAGACAGAAGAGACCCAGTACTTC
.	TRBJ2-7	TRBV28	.	CASSLYSYEQYF	TGTGCCAGCAGCCTGTATTCCTACGAGCAGTACTTC
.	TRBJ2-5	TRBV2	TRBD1	CAGGQGTETQYF	TGTGCCGGAGGACAGGGAACAGAGACCCAGTACTTC
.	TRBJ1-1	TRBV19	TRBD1	CASRRGTGGVNTEAFF	TGTGCCAGTAGGCGGGGGACAGGGGGCGTGAACACTGAAGCTTTCTTT
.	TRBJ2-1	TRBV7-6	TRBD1	CASSLGQGADEQFF	TGTGCCAGCAGCCTGGGACAGGGGGCCGATGAGCAGTTCTTC
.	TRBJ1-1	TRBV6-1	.	CATYTTGFEAFF	TGTGCCACCTATACTACAGGGTTTGAAGCTTTCTTT
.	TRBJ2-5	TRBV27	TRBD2	CASRGTSGKQYF	TGTGCCAGCAGAGGAACTAGCGGGAAGCAGTACTTC
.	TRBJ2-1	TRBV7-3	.	CASSLGGEQFF	TGTGCCAGCAGCCTCGGGGGTGAGCAGTTCTTC
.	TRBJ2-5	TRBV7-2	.	CASSLTPGPLQETQYF	TGTGCCAGCAGCTTAACCCCTGGGCCCCTACAAGAGACCCAGTACTTC
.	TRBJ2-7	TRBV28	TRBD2	CASSYRRTSGRGSYEQYF	TGTGCCAGCAGTTATAGGAGGACTAGCGGGAGGGGGTCCTACGAGCAGTACTTC
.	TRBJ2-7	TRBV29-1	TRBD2	CSVETSGGPYEQYF	TGCAGCGTTGAGACTAGCGGGGGACCCTACGAGCAGTACTTC
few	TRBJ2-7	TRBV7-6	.	CASSKTSSYEQYF	TGTGCCAGCAGCAAGACAAGCTCCTACGAGCAGTACTTC
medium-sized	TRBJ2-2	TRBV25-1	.	CASSGGNKPGELFF	TGTGCCAGCAGTGGCGGAAACAAACCCGGGGAGCTGTTTTTT
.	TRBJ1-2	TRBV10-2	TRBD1	CASSPGQARDGYTF	TGCGCCAGCAGTCCGGGACAGGCGAGAGATGGCTACACCTTC
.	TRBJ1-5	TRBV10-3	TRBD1	CAISEGTGGNQPQHF	TGTGCCATCAGTGAGGGGACAGGAGGGAATCAGCCCCAGCATTTT
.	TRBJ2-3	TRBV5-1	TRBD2	CASSLGGRTTDTQYF	TGCGCCAGCAGCTTAGGCGGGAGGACCACAGATACGCAGTATTTT
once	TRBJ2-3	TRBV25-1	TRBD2	CASSEEGGLAGTDTQYF	TGTGCCAGCAGTGAAGAAGGGGGACTAGCGGGAACAGATACGCAGTATTTT
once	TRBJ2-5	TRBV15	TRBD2	CATSRPGTSGRETQYF	TGTGCCACCAGCAGACCCGGGACTAGCGGGCGAGAGACCCAGTACTTC
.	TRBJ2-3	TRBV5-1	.	CASSSARGSTDTQYF	TGCGCCAGCAGTTCCGCCAGGGGTTCCACAGATACGCAGTATTTT
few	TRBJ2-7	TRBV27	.	CASSLNRAYEQYF	TGTGCCAGCAGTTTAAACAGGGCCTACGAGCAGTACTTC
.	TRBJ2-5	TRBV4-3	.	CASSQDTAGETQYF	TGCGCCAGCAGCCAAGACACAGCTGGAGAGACCCAGTACTTC
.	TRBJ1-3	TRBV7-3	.	CASSLTGAVGGNTIYF	TGTGCCAGCAGCTTAACGGGGGCGGTAGGCGGAAACACCATATATTTT